This record concerns one T cell receptor (beta chain) sequence. These data originate in a study of technical replicates of blood from several donors. The CDR3 has 15 amino acids. Germline V gene data show CDR1 as SGHTA and CDR2 as FQGNSA. V was pared by 5 bases and J by 2 bases, with 3 bases of the junction left unmatched. TCRdb's copy holds only in-frame clones and misses some; the assay was immunoSEQ multiplex PCR. In the table there are about 83,000 clones, about 93% of which are singletons. The TCR comes from a human donor in good health. V usage is TRBV7-2 and J usage is TRBJ2-7, with TRBD2 matching 13 bases. The sequenced sample was T cells isolated from PBMCs. The CDR3 DNA follows: TGTGCCAGCAGCGTTACTAGCGGGGGGGCCTACGAGCAGTACTTC. Amino acids: CASSVTSGGAYEQYF.